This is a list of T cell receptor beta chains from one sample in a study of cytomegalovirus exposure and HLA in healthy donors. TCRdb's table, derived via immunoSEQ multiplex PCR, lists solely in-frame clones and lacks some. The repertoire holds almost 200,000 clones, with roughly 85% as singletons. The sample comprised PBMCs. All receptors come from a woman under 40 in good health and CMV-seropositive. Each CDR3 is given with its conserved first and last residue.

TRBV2,CASSGPGLGNYNEQFF
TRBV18,CASSPTSAGTGELFF
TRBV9,CASSVDGGSTEAFF
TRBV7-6,CASSLGIPEGGEAFF
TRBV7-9,CASSLTGTNTGELFF
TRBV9,CASSVEAAGRTGELFF
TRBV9,CASSGTSESYEQYF
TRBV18,CASSPQGHEQYF
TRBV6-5,CASGAAGPPLYEQYF
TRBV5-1,CASSPQPLTGHEQYF
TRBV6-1,CASSETGLYGANVLTF
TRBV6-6,CASSYRDRGWTEQFF
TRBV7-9,CASSLVLATEAFF
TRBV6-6,CASSGLAGPQETQYF
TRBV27,CAIQTGVGEAFF
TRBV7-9,CASSLEDRFWGNYGYTF
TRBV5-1,CASSGSGAATEAFF
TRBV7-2,CASRYSRRQITGELFF
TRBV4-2,CASRPSSREEQPQHF
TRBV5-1,CASSLAGGRQLGSNEKLFF
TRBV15,CATSRATQEANEKLFF
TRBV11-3,CASSLALAGSNEQFF
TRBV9,CASSVVPSGDRYGYTF
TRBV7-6,CASSLNKGQPVGNTIYF
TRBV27,CASSYRATDTQYF
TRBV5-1,CASSLGVAGGGTGELFF
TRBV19,CASSIGQGPYNEQFF
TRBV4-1,CASSQETGLDEQYF
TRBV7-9,CASSPDRGLGEKLFF
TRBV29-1,CSATPLRGSTDTQYF
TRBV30,CAWGAGASYNEQFF
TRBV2,CASKGTSGPGTQYF
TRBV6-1,CASSGGSGGLLYEQYF
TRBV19,CASSIQGYPYNEQFF
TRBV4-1,CASSQLQGHTIYF
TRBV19,CASSIDQGKARGYTF
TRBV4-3,CASSLGTGNTGELFF
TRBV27,CASKASGRAWEQFF
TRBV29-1,CSVAYREYEQYF
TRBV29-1,CSVEGHSEAFF
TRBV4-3,CASSQDFRTDTQYF
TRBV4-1,CASSRGGRPLYGYTF
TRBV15,CATKVQGDTEAFF
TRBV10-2,CASSDGATNEKLFF
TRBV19,CASSMSGIINQPQHF
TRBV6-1,CASSGGQFSGNTIYF